The 21 T cell receptor beta chains presented below share a single source sample, sequenced in a study of molecular identifiers for immune sequencing clone quantification. TCRdb re-called the PCR reads with MiXCR, one entry per CDR3 protein. The profile shows hundreds of thousands of distinct CDR3 sequences, roughly a quarter of them singletons. Sequencing input: naive CD8+ T cells from blood, with Jurkat cell RNA spiked in. Subset noted: FACS-sorted CD8+CD4-CCR7+CD45RA+ naive T cells. The receptors shown here come from a human donor in good health. Some libraries in this study had Jurkat cell RNA spiked in.

Worth noting for this clonotype: The junction shows a germline mismatch at one end, possibly a read error. V gene TRBV28 combines with J gene TRBJ1-1; 7 positions agree with TRBD1. Per germline, CDR1 MDHEN and CDR2 SYDVKM. The CDR3 is made up of 15 amino acids. In DNA form, the CDR3 reads TGTGCCAGCAGTTTAGTACAGGGGATGAACACTGAAGCTTACTTT. Its translation is CASSLVQGMNTEAYF.

This clonotype has just a few counts. This chain's CDR3 is CASSLEGVSYEQYF. CDR3 nucleotide sequence: TGTGCCAGCAGTTTAGAGGGGGTCTCCTACGAGCAGTACTTC. The chain carries TRBV27 and TRBJ2-7; maybe TRBD1 (6 bases). V lost 2 bases and J 0 bases, leaving 8 bases between the germline ends. CDR3 length equals 14 residues. CDR1 is MNHEY and CDR2 is SMNVEV in the germline V gene (reference sequence).

This clonotype was detected a few times. Given the absence of the conserved phenylalanine or tryptophan at the CDR3 end, a read error is likely. The chain joins TRBV5-1 to TRBJ2-7; 8 bases match TRBD1. V gave up 2 bases and J gave up 3 bases; unmatched junction bases: 10. The CDR3 runs 16 residues. Germline V gene data show CDR1 as SGHRS and CDR2 as YFSETQ. This chain's CDR3 is CASSFTGTGTFYEQYS. The CDR3 DNA reads as TGCGCCAGCAGCTTCACCGGGACAGGTACTTTCTACGAGCAGTACTCC.

This clonotype was observed a handful of times. The chain carries TRBV5-6 and TRBJ1-4; possibly TRBD1 for D (5 bases). Between the trimmed V and J ends, which lost 1 base and 7 bases, there was a span of 17 bases. Germline values: CDR1 SGHDT, CDR2 YYEEEE. This CDR3 is built from 16 residues. CDR3 in DNA: TGTGCCAGCAGCTTGCGGTTCCAGGGATGGGGTGAAAAACTGTTTTTT. It is translated as CASSLRFQGWGEKLFF.

This clonotype was seen repeatedly, ten times or more. The CDR3 region is CSVESLSSGANVLTF. As DNA, the CDR3 is TGCAGCGTTGAAAGTTTGTCCTCTGGGGCCAACGTCCTGACTTTC. This rearrangement joins TRBV29-1 to TRBJ2-6; no clear D. The length of the CDR3 is 15 residues. Between the trimmed V and J ends, which lost 2 bases and 0 bases, there was a span of 8 bases. Germline V lookup: CDR1 SQVTM, CDR2 ANQGSEA.

This clonotype was picked up many times. The V and J genes are TRBV29-1 and TRBJ2-3; D not resolved. Trimming removed 0 bases from V and 4 bases from J, with 11 bases in between. This CDR3 is built from 14 residues. The germline V gene encodes CDR1 SQVTM and CDR2 ANQGSEA. The CDR3 DNA is TGCAGCGTTGAAGATGGGTTTGCAGCAGATACGCAGTATTTT. It yields the protein CSVEDGFAADTQYF.

The sample holds one count of this clonotype. The V gene is TRBV5-6, the J gene TRBJ1-5; D ambiguous. V shed 7 bases and J shed 4 bases, with 12 bases lying between them. CDR1 is SGHDT, CDR2 YYEEEE, per germline. The CDR3 covers 13 residues. The CDR3 here is CASGWQENQPQHF. CDR3 nucleotide sequence: TGTGCCAGCGGCTGGCAGGAAAATCAGCCCCAGCATTTT.

The rearrangement uses TRBV2 and TRBJ1-2, with D unresolved. CDR1 is SNHLY, CDR2 FYNNEI, per germline. V was clipped by 3 bases and J by 5 bases, with 13 bases between them. The length of the CDR3 is 14 residues. CDR3 protein: CASSEVQANYGYTF. CDR3 nucleotides: TGTGCCAGCAGTGAGGTGCAGGCGAATTATGGCTACACCTTC.

The J gene is TRBJ2-5, the V gene TRBV11-2; TRBD2 matches at 12 bases. The CDR3 length is 18 residues. Germline V lookup: CDR1 SGHAT, CDR2 FQNNGV. Trimming at V came to 0 bases and at J to 4 bases, leaving 9 bases not matched to a gene. The DNA for the CDR3 is TGTGCCAGCAGCTTAGATCACCCTAGCGGGAGGGCTAGAGAGACCCAGTACTTC. This gives the protein CASSLDHPSGRARETQYF.

This clonotype was seen more than once but under ten times. This sequence joins TRBV5-1 and TRBJ2-6, with 10 nucleotides matching TRBD1. Per the germline V gene, CDR1 is SGHRS and CDR2 is YFSETQ. The CDR3 runs 16 residues. After removal of 3 bases from V and 4 bases from J, the junction contained 4 bases not matched to a gene. The CDR3 bases are TGCGCCAGCAGCTCGTGGACAGGGGGGGGGGCCAACGTCCTGACTTTC. Protein product: CASSSWTGGGANVLTF.

This clonotype was observed a few times. The CDR3 sequence: CASSGDSGGHTEAFF. In DNA, the CDR3 is TGTGCCAGCTCAGGAGATAGCGGGGGGCACACTGAAGCTTTCTTT. The chain uses TRBV7-9 and TRBJ1-1; the D gene is possibly TRBD1 (6 bases). Germline V gene sequence: CDR1 SEHNR, CDR2 FQNEAQ (reference sequence). Trimming took off 8 bases at V and 3 bases at J, with 19 bases between the two ends. The CDR3 runs 15 residues.

V and J are TRBV5-6 and TRBJ2-7; 8 bases map to TRBD1. This CDR3 region has 13 residues. The V segment lost 5 bases and the J segment 1 base; nucleotides outside the gene matches: 2. From germline, CDR1 is SGHDT and CDR2 YYEEEE. The CDR3 spells CASRHRGSYEQYF. In DNA form, the CDR3 reads TGTGCCAGCAGACACAGGGGGTCCTACGAGCAGTACTTC.

DNA of the CDR3: TGTGCCAGCTCTCCGCAGGGGGCATTGGGGGAACAGTACTTC. This translates into CASSPQGALGEQYF. The chain joins TRBV5-3 to TRBJ2-7; 8 bases match TRBD1. TRBV5-3 is noted as an ORF with a role that remains uncertain. The V and J ends lost 8 bases and 10 bases, in that order; junction bases with no gene match: 17. The CDR3 is 14 amino acids.

This clonotype turned up a few times. J is TRBJ2-3 and V is TRBV11-2; 7 bases fit TRBD2. The V gene's germline CDR1 is SGHAT and CDR2 FQNNGV. Germline trimming cut 1 base from V and 4 bases from J; bases unmatched to any gene: 8. CDR3 length: 16 amino acids. The CDR3 spells CASSLVLAGNADTQYF. Written as DNA, the CDR3 is TGTGCCAGCAGCTTAGTTTTAGCGGGTAACGCAGATACGCAGTATTTT.

The CDR3 coding sequence is TGTGCCAGCAGTTTTTTAGGTCTAGCGGGGCGCACAGATACGCAGTATTTT. Its protein is CASSFLGLAGRTDTQYF. The chain uses TRBV27 and TRBJ2-3, with 9 bases that match TRBD2. This CDR3 region has 17 residues. CDR1 and CDR2 from the germline V gene are MNHEY and SMNVEV (reference sequence). V shed 3 bases, J shed 1 base, and the junction held 8 bases outside the gene matches.

As for this clonotype: A single base separates this from a much larger clone, so it may be a read error. The missing conserved phenylalanine or tryptophan at the end of this CDR3 makes a read error likely. The J gene is TRBJ2-5, the V gene TRBV6-6; tentatively, D is TRBD1 or TRBD2 (5 bases each). Germline loops: CDR1 MNHNY, CDR2 SVGAGI (reference sequence). The germline V and J ends were trimmed by 8 bases and 11 bases, with 18 bases remaining between them. This CDR3 is 12 amino acids long. The CDR3 sequence is CASSRGRDEQYL. DNA for the CDR3: TGTGCCAGCTCTCGTGGCCGGGACGAACAGTACCTC.

The V gene is TRBV11-2, the J gene TRBJ2-7; D might be TRBD1 (5 bases). The CDR3 covers 16 residues. CDR1 is SGHAT and CDR2 is FQNNGV in the germline V gene. Trimming took off 4 bases at V and 2 bases at J, with 18 bases between the two ends. CDR3 loop: CASSSWGREDTYEQYF. CDR3 coding DNA: TGTGCCAGCAGCTCGTGGGGCAGAGAAGATACCTACGAGCAGTACTTC.

This clonotype has only a few counts. In DNA, the CDR3 is TGTGCCAGCAGTAGCACCGGGGGCTGGAACACCGGGGAGCTGTTTTTT. Translating it yields CASSSTGGWNTGELFF. The genes are TRBV6-6 and TRBJ2-2; D is perhaps TRBD1 or TRBD2 (6 bases each). The ends were cut back, 5 bases at V and 1 base at J, with 14 bases in the middle. The CDR3 has 16 residues. The germline gives CDR1 MNHNY, CDR2 SVGAGI (reference sequence).

There are a few counts of this clonotype. The gene calls are TRBV6-6 and TRBJ2-1; 7 nucleotides line up with TRBD2. This CDR3 is built from 15 residues. Germline V gene lookup returns CDR1 MNHNY and CDR2 SVGAGI (reference sequence). V gave up 2 bases and J gave up 9 bases; unmatched junction bases: 10. The CDR3 is CASSYTSGLVSEQFF. CDR3 DNA sequence: TGTGCCAGCAGTTACACCAGCGGACTAGTTAGTGAGCAGTTCTTC.

A remark on this clonotype: The junction departs from the called germline gene at one end, perhaps through a read error. The chain recombines TRBV6-2 or TRBV6-3 with TRBJ2-1; TRBD1 or TRBD2 may be the D gene (6 bases each). Germline lookup yields CDR1 MNHEY and CDR2 SVGEGT. The CDR3 runs 14 residues. The CDR3 region has the DNA TGTGCCAACAGTTACGCTACCGGGGGCGATGAGCAGTTCTTC. Translating it yields CANSYATGGDEQFF.

The table lists this clonotype with many counts. V is TRBV4-1 and J is TRBJ1-5, with a weak D call TRBD1 (5 bases). The CDR3 is 17 amino acids. Germline CDR1 and CDR2: MGHRA and YSYEKL. Trimming shortened V by 5 bases and J by 0 bases, and 17 bases separated the two germline ends. The CDR3 sequence is CASSSGTTKNSNQPQHF. For the CDR3, the DNA is TGCGCCAGCAGCTCCGGGACGACGAAAAATAGCAATCAGCCCCAGCATTTT.